This T cell receptor beta chain was observed in a study of glioma-infiltrating T cells after dendritic cell vaccination (dated by TCRdb to 2016 to 2017). Study-level background: The cohort included 15 or so glioblastoma patients drawn from Phase I and II dendritic cell vaccination trials, of whom 9 were newly diagnosed and 6 had recurrent disease. Between about 2002 and 2013, patients were given autologous tumor lysate-pulsed dendritic cell vaccination. The vaccine was prepared from monocyte-derived dendritic cells that were cultured for seven to eight days with IL-4 and GM-CSF and then pulsed overnight with autologous tumor lysate. Patients received three intradermal dendritic cell vaccine injections at biweekly intervals in the arm below the axilla. In glioblastoma patients vaccinated with dendritic cells, deep sequencing of TCR beta CDR3 regions served to measure the amount of tumor-infiltrating lymphocytes and to compare repertoires between tumor and blood. Survival after dendritic cell vaccination was correlated with TCR sequencing metrics, including TIL content and tumor-blood repertoire overlap. What the research found in general, with its limitations: No direct relationship between TCR clonality and survival was found, suggesting a diverse polyclonal response may matter. The cohort was small and heterogeneous, few patients had complete blood and tumor sets, and even fewer had initial-recurrent tumor pairs. The three-group TCR overlap response model was described as speculative and requiring prospective validation. After dendritic cell vaccination, a higher estimated pretreatment TIL content predicted longer time to progression and overall survival.

The table lists this clone with a few counts. Its antigen is unknown. The record has no base qualities; no much larger clone is one base away. The germline V gene provides CDR1 MNHEY and CDR2 SVGAGI. V sheds 5 bases and J sheds 3 bases, leaving 11 bases between their ends. Reading from cysteine to phenylalanine, the CDR3 counts 14 amino acids. Of the read, only the CDR3 DNA is kept; its 42 bases are in frame from base 1. The immunoSEQ assay amplified TCRB CDR3 regions from roughly 2 micrograms of genomic DNA, or from all available DNA when less than that amount was available. Multiplex PCR used 60 forward primers for TCR V beta segments and 13 reverse primers for J beta segments. To estimate the number of reads per starting template, synthetic control templates were added to each sample at limiting dilution. Sequencing produced 87 bp reads on the Illumina HiSeq System. The authors' pipeline ran thus. To remove PCR and sequencing errors, closely related sequences were merged with a nearest neighbor algorithm. TCR overlap was defined as the percentage of unique tumor TCR beta sequences that were also present in the same patient's peripheral blood. Imported from immuneACCESS, the table was reduced by TCRdb to in-frame sequences with V and J called. These copies leave out some clones; in studies compared against another copy, an unresolved V gene accounts for under half, and the cause of the remainder is not known. V and J calls and clone size are as listed in that table; D and trimming were resolved from the DNA. This sample is represented by roughly 100,000 clones; 80% to 90% of them were singletons. The leading ten clones occupy 10% to 15% of the sample.

Selection of patients required sufficient residual fresh-frozen tumor tissue and over two years of available survival data. Although molecular status otherwise differed among the glioblastoma patients, no patient had an isocitrate dehydrogenase mutation. PBMC were collected before vaccination, two weeks after the third vaccination, and at tumor progression if tumor progression occurred. The Qiagen DNeasy Blood extraction Kit was used to extract genomic DNA. Sequenced here: blood, sampled before dendritic cell vaccination. The clonotype comes from a human donor with glioblastoma. The chain uses TRBV6-5 and TRBJ1-5; 5 matching bases give a weak D call of TRBD1. CDR3 loop: CASSKQEINQPQHF. DNA sequence: TGTGCCAGCAGTAAACAGGAGATCAATCAGCCCCAGCATTTT.